This record looks at one T cell receptor (beta chain) sequence and its context. Sequencing used immunoSEQ multiplex PCR; TCRdb keeps in-frame clones, though not all of them. The data show more than 60,000 clones, about 81% seen once. Trimming took 1 base from V and 7 from J, leaving 10 bases between them. Germline V gene data show CDR1 as SGHNT and CDR2 as YENEEA. The CDR3 length is 13 residues. The sample belongs to a study of OX40 agonist ivuxolimab in advanced cancers. The chain joins TRBV11-3 to TRBJ2-5; tentative D call: TRBD2 (6 bases). This TCR was sampled from an adult with an advanced solid tumor such as melanoma, head and neck, liver or kidney cancer. The sequencing used CD4+ or CD8+ T cells sorted from blood, collected in a trial of the OX40 agonist ivuxolimab. The CDR3 spells CASSLGRGGTQYF. DNA of the CDR3: TGTGCCAGCAGCTTAGGGCGGGGTGGGACCCAGTACTTC.